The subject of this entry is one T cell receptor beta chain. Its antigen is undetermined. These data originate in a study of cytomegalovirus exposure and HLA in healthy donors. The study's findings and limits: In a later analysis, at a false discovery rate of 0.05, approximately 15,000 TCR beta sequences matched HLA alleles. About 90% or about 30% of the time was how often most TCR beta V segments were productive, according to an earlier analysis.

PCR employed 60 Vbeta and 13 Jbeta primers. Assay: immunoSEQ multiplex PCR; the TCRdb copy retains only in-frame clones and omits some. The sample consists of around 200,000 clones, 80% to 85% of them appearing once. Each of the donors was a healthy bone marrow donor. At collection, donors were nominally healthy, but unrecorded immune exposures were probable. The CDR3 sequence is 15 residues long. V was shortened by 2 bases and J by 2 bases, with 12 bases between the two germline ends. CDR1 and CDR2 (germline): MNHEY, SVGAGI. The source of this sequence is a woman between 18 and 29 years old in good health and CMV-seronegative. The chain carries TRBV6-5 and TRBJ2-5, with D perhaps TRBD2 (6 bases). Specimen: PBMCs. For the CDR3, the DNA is TGTGCCAGCAGTTACATCGGGGGTCGGCAAGAGACCCAGTACTTC. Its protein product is CASSYIGGRQETQYF.